The 8 T cell receptor beta chains below all came from one sample that was sequenced in a study of CD8+CD57+ T cells in acquired aplastic anemia. It was patients with CD8+CD57+ cell expansion by flow cytometry who were chosen for sequencing. Genomic DNA served as template for TCR beta VDJ and CDR3 profiling. Each CDR3 protein gets one entry after TCRdb re-called the reads with MiXCR. The table includes 150,000 or so distinct CDR3 sequences, around half detected once. The sample taken for sequencing was sorted CD4+, CD8+, or CD8+CD57+ T cells (not recorded which) from PBMCs. These receptors all stem from a human donor with aplastic anemia.

The J gene is TRBJ2-3, the V gene TRBV24-1; a weak D match, TRBD2 (5 bases). Germline V gene lookup returns CDR1 KGHDR and CDR2 SFDVKD. V was shortened by 2 bases and J by 4 bases, with 9 bases between the two germline ends. CDR3 size: 14 residues. The CDR3 sequence: CATSDYGIADTQYF. CDR3 nucleotides: TGTGCCACCAGTGATTACGGGATCGCAGATACGCAGTATTTT.

This clonotype was detected ten times or more. The rearrangement uses TRBV6-1 and TRBJ1-3; maybe TRBD1 (5 bases). V lost 7 bases and J lost 4, with 11 bases in between. The CDR3 is 13 amino acids. Germline V gene lookup returns CDR1 MNHNS and CDR2 SASEGT. The CDR3, as DNA: TGTGCCAGCATCAGAGACAGCGGAAACACCATATATTTT. This encodes CASIRDSGNTIYF.

This clonotype has a count of ten or more. The chain links TRBV11-3 to TRBJ2-5; 12 bases are shared with TRBD2. V lost 7 bases, J lost 4 bases, and 13 bases stayed unmatched. In germline, CDR1 is SGHNT, CDR2 YENEEA. The CDR3 consists of 17 residues. CDR3 in DNA: TGTGCCAGCACTTTTAGTTCGACTAGCGGGGGTGCAGAGACCCAGTACTTC. Translating it yields CASTFSSTSGGAETQYF. Based on the CDR3 plus reference TRBV11-3 and TRBJ2-5, the full variable domain is EAGVVQSPRYKIIEKKQPVAFWCNPISGHNTLYWYLQNLGQGPELLIRYENEEAVDDSQLPKDRFSAERLKGVDSTLKIQPAELGDSAVYLCASTFSSTSGGAETQYFGPGTRLLVL.

This clonotype was seen a few times. This may be a read error, as it is one base from a much larger clone. V is TRBV9 and J is TRBJ2-3, with D perhaps assigned TRBD1 or TRBD2 (6 bases each). V lost 7 bases and J 0 bases, leaving 15 bases between the germline ends. Germline V CDR1 and CDR2: SGDLS, YYNGEE. This CDR3 region has 15 residues. The CDR3, as DNA: TGTGCCAGCGGCGAATCGGGGGCTAGCACAGATACGCAGTATTTT. It translates to CASGESGASTDTQYF. Combining the CDR3 with reference TRBV9 and TRBJ2-3 gives the whole variable domain DSGVTQTPKHLITATGQRVTLRCSPRSGDLSVYWYQQSLDQGLQFLIQYYNGEERAKGNILERFSAQQFPDLHSELNLSSLELGDSALYFCASGESGASTDTQYFGPGTRLTVL.

The rearrangement uses TRBV20-1 and TRBJ1-1; 8 bases match TRBD1. V was pared by 3 bases and J by 1 base, with 7 bases of the junction left unmatched. This CDR3 comprises 15 residues. CDR1 is DFQATT and CDR2 is SNEGSKA in the germline V gene (reference sequence). CDR3: CSARVMDRENTEAFF. CDR3 nucleotide sequence: TGCAGTGCTAGGGTTATGGACAGGGAGAACACTGAAGCTTTCTTT.

This clonotype was detected ten times or more. This sequence joins TRBV5-1 and TRBJ2-7, with D perhaps being TRBD1 or TRBD2 (5 bases each). This CDR3 contains 13 residues. Between the trimmed V and J ends, which lost 5 bases and 2 bases, there was a span of 11 bases. CDR1 SGHRS and CDR2 YFSETQ come from the germline V gene. This chain's CDR3 is CASRGTDAYEQYF. CDR3 DNA: TGCGCCAGCAGGGGGACGGATGCCTACGAGCAGTACTTC. Filled out from reference TRBV5-1 and TRBJ2-7, the complete variable domain reads KAGVTQTPRYLIKTRGQQVTLSCSPISGHRSVSWYQQTPGQGLQFLFEYFSETQRNKGNFPGRFSGRQFSNSRSEMNVSTLELGDSALYLCASRGTDAYEQYFGPGTRLTVT.

Turning to this clonotype: This may arise from a read error, as a much more abundant clone is one base away. The genes are TRBV6-4 and TRBJ2-1; D is ambiguous. The germline gives CDR1 MRHNA, CDR2 SNTAGT. The V end was cut by 0 bases, the J end by 8 bases, with 8 bases between. There are 13 residues in the CDR3. The CDR3 bases are TGTGCCAGCAGTGACTCGATCTGGGATGAGCAGTTCTTC. Its translation is CASSDSIWDEQFF.

As for this clonotype: A read error is possible here, since a much larger clone lies one base away. The chain uses TRBV10-3 and TRBJ2-3; D possibly matches TRBD1 or TRBD2 (5 bases each). V gave up 11 bases and J gave up 4 bases, with 25 bases separating them. CDR3 length: 16 residues. CDR1 is ENHRY, CDR2 SYGVKD, per germline. The CDR3 spells CAGSYRGLGGADTQYF. The CDR3 DNA reads TGTGCCGGCAGTTACCGGGGCCTTGGTGGGGCAGATACGCAGTATTTT.